Included here is one TCR beta chain sequence, with context. These data belong to a study of cytomegalovirus exposure and HLA in healthy donors. Sequenced by immunoSEQ multiplex PCR; TCRdb stores in-frame clones only, minus some. Among about 220,000 clones, about 90% were seen once, and the ten largest hold 2.9%. This clonotype was obtained from a woman under 30 in good health and CMV-seronegative. Specimen: PBMCs.

DNA of the CDR3: TGTGCCAGCAGGGGGACAGCGATCACCGGGGAGCTGTTTTTT. The encoded protein is CASRGTAITGELFF. V and J are TRBV7-9 and TRBJ2-2; 7 positions match TRBD1. V lost 6 bases and J lost 4; bases outside the gene matches: 5. CDR3 length: 14 residues. CDR1 is SEHNR, CDR2 FQNEAQ, per germline (reference sequence).